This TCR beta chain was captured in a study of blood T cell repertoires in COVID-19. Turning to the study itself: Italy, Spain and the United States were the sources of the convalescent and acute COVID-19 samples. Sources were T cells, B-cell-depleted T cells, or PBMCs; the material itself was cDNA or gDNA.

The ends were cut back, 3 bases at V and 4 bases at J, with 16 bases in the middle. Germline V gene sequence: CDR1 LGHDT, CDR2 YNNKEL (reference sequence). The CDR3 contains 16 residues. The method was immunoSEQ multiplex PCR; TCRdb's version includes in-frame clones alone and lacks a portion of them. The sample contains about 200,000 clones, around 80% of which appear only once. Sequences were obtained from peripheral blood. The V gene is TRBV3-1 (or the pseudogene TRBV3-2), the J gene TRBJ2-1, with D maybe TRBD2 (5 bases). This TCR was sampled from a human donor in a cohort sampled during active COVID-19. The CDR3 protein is CASSHTAGKGYNEQFF. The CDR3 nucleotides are TGTGCCAGCAGCCACACCGCCGGGAAGGGTTACAATGAGCAGTTCTTC.